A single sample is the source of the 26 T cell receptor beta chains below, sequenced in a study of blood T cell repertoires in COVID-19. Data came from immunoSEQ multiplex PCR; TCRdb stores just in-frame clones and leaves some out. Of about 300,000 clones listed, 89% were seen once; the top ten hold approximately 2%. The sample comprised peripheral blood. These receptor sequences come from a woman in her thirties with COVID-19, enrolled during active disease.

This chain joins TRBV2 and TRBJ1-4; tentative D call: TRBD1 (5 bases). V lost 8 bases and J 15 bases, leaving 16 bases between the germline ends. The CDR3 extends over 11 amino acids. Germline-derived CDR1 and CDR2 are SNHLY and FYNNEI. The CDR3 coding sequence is TGTGCCAGCTCTCGCGGGGGAGAAGTGTTTTTT. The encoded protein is CASSRGGEVFF.

CDR3: CASSYEVAGRETQYF. The CDR3 DNA reads as TGTGCCAGCAGTTACGAAGTAGCGGGGAGGGAGACCCAGTACTTC. This rearrangement joins TRBV6-5 to TRBJ2-5, with 8 bases identical to TRBD2. Germline trimming cut 2 bases from V and 5 bases from J; bases unmatched to any gene: 7. The CDR3 contains 15 residues. Germline V gene data show CDR1 as MNHEY and CDR2 as SVGAGI.

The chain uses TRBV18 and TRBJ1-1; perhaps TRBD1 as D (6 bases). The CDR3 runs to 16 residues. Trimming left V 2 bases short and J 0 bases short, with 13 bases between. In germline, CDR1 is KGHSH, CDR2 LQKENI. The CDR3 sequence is CASSPVGAPMNTEAFF. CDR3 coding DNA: TGTGCCAGCTCACCAGTGGGGGCTCCCATGAACACTGAAGCTTTCTTT.

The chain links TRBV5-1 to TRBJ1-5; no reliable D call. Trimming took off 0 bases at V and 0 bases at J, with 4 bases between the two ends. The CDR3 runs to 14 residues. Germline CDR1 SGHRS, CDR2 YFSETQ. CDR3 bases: TGCGCCAGCAGCTTGGGGCCTAGCAATCAGCCCCAGCATTTT. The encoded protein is CASSLGPSNQPQHF.

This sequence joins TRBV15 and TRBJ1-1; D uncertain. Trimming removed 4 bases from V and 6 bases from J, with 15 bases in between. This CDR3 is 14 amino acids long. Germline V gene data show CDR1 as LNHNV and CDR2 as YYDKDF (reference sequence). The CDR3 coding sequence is TGTGCCACCAGCATTAACCCCGAACCGGCTGAAGCTTTCTTT. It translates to CATSINPEPAEAFF.

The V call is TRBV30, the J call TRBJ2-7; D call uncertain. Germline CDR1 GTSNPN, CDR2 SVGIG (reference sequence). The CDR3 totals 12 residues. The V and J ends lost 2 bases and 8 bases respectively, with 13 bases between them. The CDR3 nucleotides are TGTGCCTGGAGTCCGGCCGGAGTTCAGCAGTACTTC. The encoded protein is CAWSPAGVQQYF.

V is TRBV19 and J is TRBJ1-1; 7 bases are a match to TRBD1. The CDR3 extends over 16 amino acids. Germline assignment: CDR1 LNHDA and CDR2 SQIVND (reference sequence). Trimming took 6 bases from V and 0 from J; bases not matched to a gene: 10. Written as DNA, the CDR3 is TGTGCCAGTAGGGACCCGGGACAGTCCATGAACACTGAAGCTTTCTTT. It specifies CASRDPGQSMNTEAFF.

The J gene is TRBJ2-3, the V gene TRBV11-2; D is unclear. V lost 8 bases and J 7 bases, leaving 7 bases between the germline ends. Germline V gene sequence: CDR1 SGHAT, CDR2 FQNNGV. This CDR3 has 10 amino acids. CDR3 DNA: TGTGCCAGCTCAGGATATACGCAGTATTTT. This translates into CASSGYTQYF.

This chain's CDR3 is CASSSTGTGINTIYF. The CDR3, as DNA: TGCGCCAGCAGTTCCACCGGGACAGGGATAAACACCATATATTTT. The chain links TRBV10-1 to TRBJ1-3; TRBD1 matches 9 bases. After removal of 5 bases from V and 6 bases from J, the junction contained 8 bases not matched to a gene. The CDR3 loop spans 15 amino acids. CDR1 is WNHNN and CDR2 is SYGVQD in the germline V gene (reference sequence).

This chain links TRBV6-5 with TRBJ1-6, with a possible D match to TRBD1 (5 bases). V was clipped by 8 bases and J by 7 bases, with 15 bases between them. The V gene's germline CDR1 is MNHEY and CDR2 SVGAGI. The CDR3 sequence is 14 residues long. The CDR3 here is CASGRDGTNSPLHF. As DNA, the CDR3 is TGTGCCAGCGGGCGGGACGGAACCAATTCACCCCTCCACTTT.

The CDR3: CASSIRREEAFF. DNA of the CDR3: TGTGCCAGTAGTATACGTCGAGAAGAAGCTTTCTTT. The chain links TRBV19 to TRBJ1-1; D gene unclear. This CDR3 has 12 residues. Germline V CDR1 and CDR2: LNHDA, SQIVND (reference sequence). V lost 2 bases and J 8 bases, leaving 9 bases between the germline ends.

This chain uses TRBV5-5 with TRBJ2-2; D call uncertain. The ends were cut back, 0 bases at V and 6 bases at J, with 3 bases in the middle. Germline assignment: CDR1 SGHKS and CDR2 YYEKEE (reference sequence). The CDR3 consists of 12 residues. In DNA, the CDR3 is TGTGCCAGCAGCTTGGAGCCCGGGGAGCTGTTTTTT. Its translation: CASSLEPGELFF.

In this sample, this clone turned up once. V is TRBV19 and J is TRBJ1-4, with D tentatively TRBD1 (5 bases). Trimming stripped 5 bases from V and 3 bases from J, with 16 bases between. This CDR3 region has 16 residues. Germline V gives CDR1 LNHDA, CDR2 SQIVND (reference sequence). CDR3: CASSLGGEPPNEKLFF. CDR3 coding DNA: TGTGCCAGTAGTCTCGGGGGAGAGCCGCCTAATGAAAAACTGTTTTTT.

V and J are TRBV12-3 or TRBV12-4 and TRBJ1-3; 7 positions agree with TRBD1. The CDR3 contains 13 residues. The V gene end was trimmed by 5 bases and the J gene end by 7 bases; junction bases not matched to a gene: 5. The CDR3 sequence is CASSTGVMNTIYF. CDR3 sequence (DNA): TGTGCCAGCAGTACAGGGGTTATGAACACCATATATTTT.

CDR3 in DNA: TGTGCCAGCAGCGCCCAGGCAGTGAGGAACACTGAAGCTTTCTTT. Amino acid sequence: CASSAQAVRNTEAFF. The rearrangement joins TRBV7-2 to TRBJ1-1; no reliable D call. Deletions cut 5 bases from V and 1 base from J, with 14 bases between. The CDR3 covers 15 residues. The V gene's germline CDR1 is SGHTA and CDR2 FQGNSA.

CDR3 DNA sequence: TGTGCCAGCAGCTTGGAAAACAGGGGAGATGAAGCTTTCTTT. It codes for CASSLENRGDEAFF. The J gene is TRBJ1-1, the V gene TRBV5-4, with 7 bases aligning to TRBD1. CDR3 length: 14 residues. Germline CDR1 SGHNT, CDR2 YYREEE (reference sequence). V trimming: 0 bases; J trimming: 7 bases; junction bases outside the gene matches: 6. The full variable domain, with the rest looked up from reference TRBV5-4 and TRBJ1-1, is ETGVTQSPTHLIKTRGQQVTLRCSSQSGHNTVSWYQQALGQGPQFIFQYYREEENGRGNFPPRFSGLQFPNYSSELNVNALELDDSALYLCASSLENRGDEAFFGQGTRLTVV.

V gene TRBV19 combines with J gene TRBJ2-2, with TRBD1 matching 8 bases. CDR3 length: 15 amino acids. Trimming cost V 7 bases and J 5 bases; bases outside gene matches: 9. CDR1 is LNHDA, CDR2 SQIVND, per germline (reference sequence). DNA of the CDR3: TGTGCCAGTACCTCGACAGGGGCGGTTACCGGGGAGCTGTTTTTT. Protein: CASTSTGAVTGELFF.

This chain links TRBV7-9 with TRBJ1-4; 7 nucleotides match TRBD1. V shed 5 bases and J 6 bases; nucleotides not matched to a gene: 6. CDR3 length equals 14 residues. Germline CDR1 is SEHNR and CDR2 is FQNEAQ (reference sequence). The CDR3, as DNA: TGTGCCAGCAGCCTACAGGGGATTTATGAAAAACTGTTTTTT. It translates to CASSLQGIYEKLFF.

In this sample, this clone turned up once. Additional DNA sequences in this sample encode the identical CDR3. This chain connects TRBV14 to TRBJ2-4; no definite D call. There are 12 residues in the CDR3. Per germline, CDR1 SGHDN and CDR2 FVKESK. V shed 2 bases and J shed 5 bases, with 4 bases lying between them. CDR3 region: CASSQTENIQYF. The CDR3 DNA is TGTGCCAGCAGCCAAACAGAAAACATTCAGTACTTC.

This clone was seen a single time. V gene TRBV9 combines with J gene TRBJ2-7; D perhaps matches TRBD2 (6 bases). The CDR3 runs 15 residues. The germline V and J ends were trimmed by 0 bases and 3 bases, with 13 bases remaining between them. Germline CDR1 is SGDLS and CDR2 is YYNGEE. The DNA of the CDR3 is TGTGCCAGCAGCGTAGCCGTTGGGGGGTTCTACGAGCAGTACGTC. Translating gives CASSVAVGGFYEQYV.

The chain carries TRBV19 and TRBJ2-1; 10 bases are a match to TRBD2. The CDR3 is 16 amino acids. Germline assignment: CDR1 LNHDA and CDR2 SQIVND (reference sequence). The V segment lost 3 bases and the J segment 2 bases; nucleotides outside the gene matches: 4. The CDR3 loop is CASSIIAGGTYNEQFF. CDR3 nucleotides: TGTGCCAGTAGTATCATAGCGGGGGGCACCTACAATGAGCAGTTCTTC.

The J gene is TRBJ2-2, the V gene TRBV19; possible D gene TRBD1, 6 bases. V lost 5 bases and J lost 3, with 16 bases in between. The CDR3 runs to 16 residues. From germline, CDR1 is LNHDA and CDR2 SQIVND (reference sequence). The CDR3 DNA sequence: TGTGCCAGTAGTCCTATACAGGGTAGCGACACCGGGGAGCTGTTTTTT. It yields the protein CASSPIQGSDTGELFF.

CDR3 sequence: CATSVALAGVNEQFF. The CDR3 DNA is TGTGCCACCAGTGTAGCACTAGCGGGGGTCAATGAGCAGTTCTTC. The V call is TRBV24-1, the J call TRBJ2-1; 11 nucleotides agree with TRBD2. The CDR3 sequence is 15 residues long. With V trimmed by 5 bases and J by 6 bases, 5 bases remained unmatched. Germline V CDR1 and CDR2: KGHDR, SFDVKD.

The CDR3 reads CASSSDRGSKTQYF. The CDR3 DNA is TGTGCCAGCAGTTCGGACAGGGGATCGAAGACCCAGTACTTC. This chain uses TRBV28 with TRBJ2-5; 9 bases align to TRBD1. CDR1 MDHEN and CDR2 SYDVKM come from the germline V gene. The junction had 6 bases not matched to a gene; V was cut back by 4 bases and J by 6 bases. The CDR3 covers 14 residues.

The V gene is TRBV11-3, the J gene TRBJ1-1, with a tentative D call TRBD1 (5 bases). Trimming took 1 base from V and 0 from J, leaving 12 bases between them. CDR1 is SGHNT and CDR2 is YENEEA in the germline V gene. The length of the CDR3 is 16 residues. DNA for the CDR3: TGTGCCAGCAGCTTAGTTCGTGTCAGGGTGAACACTGAAGCTTTCTTT. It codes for CASSLVRVRVNTEAFF.

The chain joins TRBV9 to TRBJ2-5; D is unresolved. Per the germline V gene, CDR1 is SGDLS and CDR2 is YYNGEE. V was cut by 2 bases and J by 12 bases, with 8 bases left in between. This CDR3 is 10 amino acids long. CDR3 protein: CASSVPREYF. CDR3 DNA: TGTGCCAGCAGCGTTCCTCGAGAGTACTTC.